The 9 T cell receptor beta chains in this list originate from one sample, sequenced in a study of T-cell reconstitution after alpha-beta-depleted transplantation in children. Unique molecular identifiers were incorporated when the TCRbeta library was constructed. Each CDR3 protein gets one entry after TCRdb re-called the PCR reads with MiXCR. Of approximately 400,000 distinct CDR3 sequences listed, under 13% are singletons. The input for sequencing was PBMCs from the stem cell graft donor, taken from the stem cell graft. The receptors derive from a human donor who donated a stem cell graft to a child with acute myeloid leukemia.

This clonotype was recorded a few times. The V call is TRBV7-2, the J call TRBJ2-7; weak D call: TRBD2 (5 bases). CDR1 and CDR2 from the germline V gene are SGHTA and FQGNSA. V lost 5 bases, J lost 0 bases, and 14 bases lay in between. CDR3 size: 15 residues. CDR3 in DNA: TGTGCCAGCAGCCCCGCCCCCGGGGTCTCCTACGAGCAGTACTTC. Protein product: CASSPAPGVSYEQYF.

The rearrangement uses TRBV6-1 and TRBJ1-3; D ambiguous. CDR3 length: 13 amino acids. The ends were cut back, 4 bases at V and 3 bases at J, with 7 bases in the middle. Per the germline V gene, CDR1 is MNHNS and CDR2 is SASEGT. The CDR3 spells CASSGNRGNTIYF. CDR3 nucleotide sequence: TGTGCCAGCAGTGGAAACCGTGGAAACACCATATATTTT.

This clonotype was observed at least ten times. This chain links TRBV12-3 or TRBV12-4 with TRBJ2-2, with 10 bases that match TRBD1. V lost 6 bases, J lost 6 bases, and 7 bases stayed unmatched. This CDR3 has 15 amino acids. This CDR3 is CASRPGQGLSGELFF. The CDR3 DNA sequence: TGTGCCAGCAGGCCGGGACAGGGGTTGTCCGGGGAGCTGTTTTTT.

This clonotype was seen a few times. For the CDR3, the DNA is TGTGCCAGCAGCCGAGGGGAAGACGCTTTCTTT. It codes for CASSRGEDAFF. The chain employs TRBV4-2 and TRBJ1-1, with D perhaps matching TRBD1 (5 bases). V was trimmed by 4 bases and J by 11 bases, leaving 11 bases between them. CDR1 is LGHNA and CDR2 is YNFKEQ in the germline V gene. CDR3 length: 11 residues.

Only a few counts were recorded for this clonotype. This sequence joins TRBV7-2 and TRBJ2-2, with D tentatively TRBD2 (5 bases). Trimming removed 5 bases at V and 2 bases at J, with 15 bases between. This CDR3 spans 16 amino acids. Germline assignment: CDR1 SGHTA and CDR2 FQGNSA. For the CDR3, the DNA is TGTGCCAGCAGCCCCTATGGCAGCGGAAACACCGGGGAGCTGTTTTTT. This gives the protein CASSPYGSGNTGELFF. The entire variable domain, with the rest obtained from reference TRBV7-2 and TRBJ2-2, is as follows: GAGVSQSPSNKVTEKGKDVELRCDPISGHTALYWYRQSLGQGLEFLIYFQGNSAPDKSGLPSDRFSAERTGGSVSTLTIQRTQQEDSAVYLCASSPYGSGNTGELFFGEGSRLTVL.

The rearrangement uses TRBV10-3 and TRBJ2-7; 11 bases fit TRBD2. Looked up from germline, CDR1 is ENHRY and CDR2 is SYGVKD. J lost 1 base, V lost 6 bases, and 8 bases had no gene match. The CDR3 consists of 16 residues. The CDR3 coding sequence is TGTGCCATCAGCAGACTAGCGGGGACATCTTCCTACGAGCAGTACTTC. Amino acid sequence: CAISRLAGTSSYEQYF.

The V call is TRBV4-1, the J call TRBJ2-1; 7 positions match TRBD1. This CDR3 region has 21 residues. The germline V gene has CDR1 MGHRA and CDR2 YSYEKL. Trimming cost V 0 bases and J 0 bases; bases outside gene matches: 17. The CDR3 loop reads CASSQDPGWDSFVNSYNEQFF. For the CDR3, the DNA is TGCGCCAGCAGCCAAGACCCGGGGTGGGACAGCTTTGTAAACTCCTACAATGAGCAGTTCTTC.

This clonotype was recorded many times. The chain recombines TRBV6-4 with TRBJ2-3, with D uncertain. The CDR3 runs 15 residues. Germline V gene lookup returns CDR1 MRHNA and CDR2 SNTAGT. V lost 4 bases, J lost 1 base, and 12 bases lay in between. In DNA form, the CDR3 reads TGTGCCAGCAGTGCCACTCTCAGCGGCACAGATACGCAGTATTTT. This sequence encodes CASSATLSGTDTQYF.

This clonotype was found a few times. The rearrangement joins TRBV6-1 to TRBJ2-7; 9 bases are a match to TRBD2. V lost 7 bases to trimming and J lost 4 bases; unmatched junction nucleotides: 11. The germline V gene encodes CDR1 MNHNS and CDR2 SASEGT. The CDR3 is 15 residues long. The CDR3 region is CASNRRAGGMYEQYV. The CDR3 nucleotides are TGTGCCAGCAATAGGCGAGCGGGGGGAATGTACGAGCAGTACGTC.